What follows describes a single T cell receptor (beta chain). CDR1 SGHDN and CDR2 FVKESK come from the germline V gene. The length of the CDR3 is 11 residues. V gave up 5 bases and J gave up 4 bases, with 4 bases separating them. In the original processing: By means of reference gene primer amplification, nucleated cell counts were estimated. Some clones are missing from TCRdb's copy, which holds only in-frame ones; the method was immunoSEQ multiplex PCR. The V and J calls and clone size were taken over from that table, and D and trimming were inferred from the DNA. The table has approximately 150,000 clones, approximately 83% seen once. This record comes from a study of blood T cell repertoires in COVID-19. Background on the study: Samples came from the United States, Italy and Spain, spanning acute and convalescent COVID-19. Sources were T cells, B-cell-depleted T cells, or PBMCs; the material itself was cDNA or gDNA.

The chain recombines TRBV14 with TRBJ2-3, with unresolved D. The material sequenced was peripheral blood. This sequence was found in a man between 65 and 85 years old with acute or convalescent COVID-19. The CDR3 DNA is TGTGCCAGCAGCTCCTCAGATACGCAGTATTTT. Encoded protein: CASSSSDTQYF. Together with reference TRBV14 and TRBJ2-3, the CDR3 gives the full variable domain: EAGVTQFPSHSVIEKGQTVTLRCDPISGHDNLYWYRRVMGKEIKFLLHFVKESKQDESGMPNNRFLAERTGGTYSTLKVQPAELEDSGVYFCASSSSDTQYFGPGTRLTVL.